This TCR beta chain was sequenced in a study of prognosis after radiotherapy for stage I lung cancer. Background on the study: Enrolled patients were those with stage I non-small cell lung cancer, a group that was recruited between 2018 and 2019. Radiotherapy: SBRT, 3 to 5 fractions, biologically effective dose at least 100 Gy. Study-level findings and limits: When patients developed distant metastases, their Shannon entropy after stereotactic body radiation therapy was lower.

CDR1 and CDR2 (germline): SGHDN, FVKESK. The CDR3 is 20 amino acids. Trimming at V came to 3 bases and at J to 7 bases, leaving 17 bases not matched to a gene. Many counts were recorded for this clonotype. The antigen remains undetermined. It was by two-round multiplex PCR that TCR beta CDR3 was amplified from genomic DNA. Amplification during the initial PCR round employed primers specific to each TRBV and TRBJ gene. TCRdb used MiXCR to reprocess the multiplex PCR reads, holding one entry per CDR3 protein. The table has around 18,000 distinct CDR3 sequences, roughly 28% seen once; the top ten hold roughly 30%.

This sequence originates from a donor over 45 with non-small cell lung cancer. This sequence joins TRBV14 and TRBJ2-1; 14 nucleotides agree with TRBD2. Sample: PBMCs, taken before or after stereotactic body radiation therapy (not recorded which). The CDR3: CASSHRTGTSGRVSKNEQFF. The CDR3 coding sequence is TGTGCCAGCAGCCACCGGACAGGGACTAGCGGGAGAGTCAGTAAGAATGAGCAGTTCTTC.